Listed here are 25 T cell receptor beta chains from one sample, sequenced in a study of OX40 agonist ivuxolimab in advanced cancers. Data came from immunoSEQ multiplex PCR; TCRdb stores just in-frame clones and leaves some out. The sample has 90,000 to 100,000 clones, 90% to 95% seen once. The sample in question was CD4+ or CD8+ T cells sorted from blood, obtained in a trial of the OX40 agonist ivuxolimab. These receptors came from an adult with an advanced solid tumor such as melanoma, head and neck, liver or kidney cancer.

V usage is TRBV6-1 and J usage is TRBJ2-5, with unresolved D. CDR1 is MNHNS and CDR2 is SASEGT in the germline V gene. The CDR3 contains 15 residues. Trimming took off 8 bases at V and 1 base at J, with 17 bases between the two ends. CDR3 nucleotides: TGTGCCAGCTTATTTGTGGTGGGCCGCCAAGAGACCCAGTACTTC. Its translation: CASLFVVGRQETQYF.

This chain joins TRBV6-5 and TRBJ1-1; D not certain. Looked up from germline, CDR1 is MNHEY and CDR2 is SVGAGI. V lost 6 bases and J lost 0, with 8 bases in between. The CDR3 is made up of 13 amino acids. The CDR3 here is CASSRLMNTEAFF. The CDR3 DNA reads as TGTGCCAGCAGCCGCCTCATGAACACTGAAGCTTTCTTT.

The table lists this clone with a count of one. The CDR3 DNA is TGTGCCTGGAGTCTCGGCGTCTCCTACAATGAGCAGTTCTTC. Its translation: CAWSLGVSYNEQFF. The chain has TRBV30 and TRBJ2-1, with D unresolved. The germline CDR1 and CDR2 sequences are GTSNPN and SVGIG (reference sequence). The V and J ends lost 2 bases and 0 bases respectively, with 8 bases between them. This CDR3 is built from 14 residues.

The genes are TRBV11-2 and TRBJ2-7, with D unresolved. Germline values: CDR1 SGHAT, CDR2 FQNNGV. The CDR3 has 14 amino acids. Trimming left V 3 bases short and J 7 bases short, with 16 bases between. DNA for the CDR3: TGTGCCAGCAGCTTTGGGCAGACCTTGAGGGAGCAGTACTTC. Translated, it gives CASSFGQTLREQYF.

The chain joins TRBV4-1 to TRBJ2-5, with D unclear. Deletions cut 5 bases from V and 1 base from J, with 8 bases between. Germline V gene data show CDR1 as MGHRA and CDR2 as YSYEKL. The CDR3 totals 13 residues. The CDR3 loop is CASSIWGQETQYF. In DNA, the CDR3 is TGCGCCAGCAGCATTTGGGGCCAAGAGACCCAGTACTTC.

The chain joins TRBV4-1 to TRBJ1-2; perhaps TRBD1 as D (6 bases). CDR1 is MGHRA, CDR2 YSYEKL, per germline. The CDR3 has 12 residues. The germline V and J ends were trimmed by 3 bases and 9 bases, with 11 bases remaining between them. As DNA, the CDR3 is TGCGCCAGCAGCCACGCACAGGGTAGCTACACCTTC. Its translation: CASSHAQGSYTF.

The genes are TRBV20-1 and TRBJ2-3; D gene uncertain. Per the germline V gene, CDR1 is DFQATT and CDR2 is SNEGSKA (reference sequence). There are 10 residues in the CDR3. V lost 5 bases and J 6 bases, leaving 6 bases between the germline ends. The CDR3: CSASQDTQYF. The CDR3 coding sequence is TGCAGTGCTTCCCAGGATACGCAGTATTTT.

The chain is built from TRBV18 and TRBJ2-3, with TRBD2 as a possible D gene (6 bases). The CDR3 spans 17 residues. Trimming pared 0 bases from V and 2 bases from J, leaving 15 bases between. Germline V gives CDR1 KGHSH, CDR2 LQKENI. DNA for the CDR3: TGTGCCAGCTCACCACCGAACGGAGGAGGGCCCACAGATACGCAGTATTTT. Its translation: CASSPPNGGGPTDTQYF.

The rearrangement links TRBV14 to TRBJ2-7; D is unresolved. Germline CDR1 and CDR2: SGHDN and FVKESK. Trimming stripped 1 base from V and 5 bases from J, with 12 bases between. CDR3 length: 14 residues. The CDR3: CASSQVSFQNEQYF. The CDR3 DNA is TGTGCCAGCAGCCAAGTTAGTTTTCAGAACGAGCAGTACTTC.

The chain uses TRBV4-1 and TRBJ2-1; 9 bases line up with TRBD2. The CDR3 has 16 residues. Trimming took 4 bases from V and 7 from J; bases not matched to a gene: 11. In germline, CDR1 is MGHRA, CDR2 YSYEKL. The CDR3 DNA reads as TGCGCCAGCAGCCGCCGTGTTAGCGGGAGTAGTAATGAGCAGTTCTTC. As protein: CASSRRVSGSSNEQFF.

The rearrangement joins TRBV5-4 to TRBJ2-5; 9 bases match TRBD2. V gave up 4 bases and J gave up 5 bases; unmatched junction bases: 6. This CDR3 region has 14 residues. Germline V gene lookup returns CDR1 SGHNT and CDR2 YYREEE (reference sequence). The CDR3 DNA follows: TGTGCCAGCAGCGCGGCTAGCGGGATGGAGACCCAGTACTTC. Amino acids: CASSAASGMETQYF.

This clone was seen a single time. V is TRBV28 and J is TRBJ2-4; D remains ambiguous. Germline-derived CDR1 and CDR2 are MDHEN and SYDVKM. The CDR3 contains 13 residues. Deletions cut 3 bases from V and 3 bases from J, with 6 bases between. DNA for the CDR3: TGTGCCAGCAGTTTGATCAGCAAAAACATTCAGTACTTC. It yields the protein CASSLISKNIQYF.

J is TRBJ2-2 and V is TRBV19, with TRBD2 as a possible D gene (5 bases). The germline V gene has CDR1 LNHDA and CDR2 SQIVND (reference sequence). The ends were cut back, 6 bases at V and 0 bases at J, with 14 bases in the middle. This CDR3 has 16 amino acids. The DNA of the CDR3 is TGTGCCAGTAGCGGACGGCCGGGAACGAACACCGGGGAGCTGTTTTTT. Translation gives CASSGRPGTNTGELFF. The full variable domain, its missing parts supplied by reference TRBV19 and TRBJ2-2, is DGGITQSPKYLFRKEGQNVTLSCEQNLNHDAMYWYRQDPGQGLRLIYYSQIVNDFQKGDIAEGYSVSREKKESFPLTVTSAQKNPTAFYLCASSGRPGTNTGELFFGEGSRLTVL.

The chain combines TRBV6-5 with TRBJ1-1, with D tentatively TRBD1 (6 bases). There are 14 residues in the CDR3. Germline assignment: CDR1 MNHEY and CDR2 SVGAGI. Trimming removed 6 bases at V and 8 bases at J, with 19 bases between. CDR3 in DNA: TGTGCCAGCAGACCGCCACATACAGGGTACGAAGCTTTCTTT. This codes for CASRPPHTGYEAFF.

V usage is TRBV5-1 and J usage is TRBJ2-2, with 13 bases aligning to TRBD2. The germline CDR1 and CDR2 sequences are SGHRS and YFSETQ. V trimming: 1 base; J trimming: 4 bases; junction bases outside the gene matches: 4. The CDR3 length is 17 residues. The CDR3 coding sequence is TGCGCCAGCAGCTTGCCGACTAGCGGGAGGCTCACCGGGGAGCTGTTTTTT. It specifies CASSLPTSGRLTGELFF.

The J gene is TRBJ2-7, the V gene TRBV7-2; 7 bases are a match to TRBD2. CDR3 length equals 14 residues. The trim removed 1 base at V and 4 bases at J, leaving 4 bases unmatched. Germline V gene lookup returns CDR1 SGHTA and CDR2 FQGNSA. The CDR3 bases are TGTGCCAGCAGCTTAGATGCTAGCGGATACGAGCAGTACTTC. Its translation: CASSLDASGYEQYF.

The CDR3 is CAGTSGVRDTQYF. For the CDR3, the DNA is TGTGCGGGGACTAGCGGGGTGCGGGATACGCAGTATTTT. The chain recombines TRBV11-2 with TRBJ2-3; 13 bases line up with TRBD2. There are 13 residues in the CDR3. CDR1 and CDR2 from the germline V gene are SGHAT and FQNNGV.

This chain links TRBV5-1 with TRBJ2-1; possible D gene TRBD2, 5 bases. CDR3 length: 18 residues. Germline values: CDR1 SGHRS, CDR2 YFSETQ. Deletions cut 0 bases from V and 2 bases from J, with 18 bases between. The CDR3 here is CASSLGSLGGPAYNEQFF. The CDR3 DNA follows: TGCGCCAGCAGCTTGGGCTCTCTGGGCGGGCCAGCCTACAATGAGCAGTTCTTC.

This chain links TRBV20-1 with TRBJ2-3; D gene ambiguous. Germline V gives CDR1 DFQATT, CDR2 SNEGSKA (reference sequence). The CDR3 sequence is 10 residues long. With 4 bases removed from V and 3 bases from J, the gap between germline ends came to 2 bases. DNA for the CDR3: TGCAGTGCTAAGACAGATACGCAGTATTTT. As protein: CSAKTDTQYF.

The rearrangement uses TRBV7-3 and TRBJ2-3; D uncertain. CDR3 length equals 13 residues. CDR1 is SGHTA, CDR2 FQGTGA, per germline. Trimming pared 5 bases from V and 0 bases from J, leaving 6 bases between. The CDR3 sequence: CASSKSSTDTQYF. The CDR3 DNA reads as TGTGCCAGCAGCAAATCTAGCACAGATACGCAGTATTTT.

The table lists this clone with a count of one. The rearrangement joins TRBV30 to TRBJ2-7; 10 positions match TRBD2. This CDR3 contains 11 residues. V shed 4 bases, J shed 7 bases, and the junction held 1 base outside the gene matches. The germline V gene encodes CDR1 GTSNPN and CDR2 SVGIG (reference sequence). The CDR3 bases are TGTGCCTGGACTAGCGGGAGTGAGCAGTACTTC. Translating it yields CAWTSGSEQYF.

The J gene is TRBJ2-5, the V gene TRBV7-9; TRBD2 might be the D (5 bases). CDR3 length: 14 residues. The germline gives CDR1 SEHNR, CDR2 FQNEAQ (reference sequence). V lost 2 bases to trimming and J lost 1 base, with 8 bases between them. CDR3 in DNA: TGTGCCAGCAGCTTATACGGACTCCAAGAGACCCAGTACTTC. Amino acid sequence: CASSLYGLQETQYF.

This clone was seen only a few times. The J gene is TRBJ2-1, the V gene TRBV7-8, with TRBD2 matching over 7 bases. Germline V gene lookup returns CDR1 SGHVS and CDR2 FQNEAQ. V shed 2 bases, J shed 9 bases, and the junction held 10 bases outside the gene matches. There are 15 residues in the CDR3. The CDR3 reads CASSLFRTSKGEQFF. CDR3 nucleotides: TGTGCCAGCAGCTTATTTCGGACTAGTAAGGGTGAGCAGTTCTTC.

The chain recombines TRBV6-1 with TRBJ1-5; D perhaps matches TRBD1 (5 bases). Germline values: CDR1 MNHNS, CDR2 SASEGT. The CDR3 extends over 15 amino acids. With 6 bases removed from V and 1 base from J, the gap between germline ends came to 13 bases. CDR3 region: CASSVDSGSNQPQHF. The CDR3 nucleotides read TGTGCCAGCAGCGTTGACAGTGGGAGCAATCAGCCCCAGCATTTT.

This chain links TRBV29-1 with TRBJ1-5; D possibly corresponds to TRBD1 (5 bases). From germline, CDR1 is SQVTM and CDR2 ANQGSEA. This CDR3 is built from 14 residues. V lost 6 bases and J lost 1, with 13 bases in between. The CDR3 sequence: CSVATGGSNQPQHF. As DNA, the CDR3 is TGCAGCGTCGCCACGGGGGGAAGCAATCAGCCCCAGCATTTT.